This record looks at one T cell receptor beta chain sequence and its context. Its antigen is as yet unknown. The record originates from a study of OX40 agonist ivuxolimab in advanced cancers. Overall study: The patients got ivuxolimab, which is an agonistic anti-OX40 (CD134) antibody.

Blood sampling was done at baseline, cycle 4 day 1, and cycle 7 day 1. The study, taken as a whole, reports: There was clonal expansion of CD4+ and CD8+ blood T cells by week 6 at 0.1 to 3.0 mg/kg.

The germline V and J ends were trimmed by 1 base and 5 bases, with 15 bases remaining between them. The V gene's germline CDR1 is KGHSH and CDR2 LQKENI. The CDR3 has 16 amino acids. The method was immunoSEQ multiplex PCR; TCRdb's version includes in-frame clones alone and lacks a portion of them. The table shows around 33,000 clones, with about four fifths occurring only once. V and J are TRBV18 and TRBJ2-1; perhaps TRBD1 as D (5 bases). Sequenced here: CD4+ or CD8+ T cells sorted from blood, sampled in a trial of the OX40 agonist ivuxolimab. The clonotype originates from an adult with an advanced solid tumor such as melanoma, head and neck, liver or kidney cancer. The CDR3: CASSPLDSPTNNEQFF. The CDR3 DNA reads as TGTGCCAGCTCACCACTCGACAGCCCAACCAACAATGAGCAGTTCTTC.